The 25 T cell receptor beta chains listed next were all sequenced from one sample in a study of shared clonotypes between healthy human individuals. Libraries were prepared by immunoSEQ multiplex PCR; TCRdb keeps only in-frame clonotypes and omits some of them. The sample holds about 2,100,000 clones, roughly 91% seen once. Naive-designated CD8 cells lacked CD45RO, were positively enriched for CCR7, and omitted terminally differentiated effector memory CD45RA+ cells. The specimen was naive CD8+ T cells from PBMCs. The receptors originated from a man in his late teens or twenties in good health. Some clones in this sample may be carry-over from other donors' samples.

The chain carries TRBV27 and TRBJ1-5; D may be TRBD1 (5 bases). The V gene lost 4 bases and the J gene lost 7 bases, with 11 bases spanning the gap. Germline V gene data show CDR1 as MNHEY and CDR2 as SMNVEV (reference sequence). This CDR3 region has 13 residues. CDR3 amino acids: CASSSQQAQPQHF. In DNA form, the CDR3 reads TGTGCCAGCAGTTCCCAACAGGCCCAGCCCCAGCATTTT.

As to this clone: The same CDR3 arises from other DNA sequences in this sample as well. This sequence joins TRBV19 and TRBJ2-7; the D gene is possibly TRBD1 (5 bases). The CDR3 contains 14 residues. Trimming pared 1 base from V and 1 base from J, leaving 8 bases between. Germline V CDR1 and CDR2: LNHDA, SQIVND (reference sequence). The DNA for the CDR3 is TGTGCCAGTAGTATAGGAGCAGGGTCCTACGAGCAGTACTTC. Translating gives CASSIGAGSYEQYF.

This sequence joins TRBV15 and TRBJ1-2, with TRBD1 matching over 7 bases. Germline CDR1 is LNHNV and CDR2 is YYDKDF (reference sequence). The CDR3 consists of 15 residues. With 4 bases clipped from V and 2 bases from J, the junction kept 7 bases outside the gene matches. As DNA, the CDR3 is TGTGCCACCAGCAATATGCTGGGACAGAACTATGGCTACACCTTC. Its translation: CATSNMLGQNYGYTF.

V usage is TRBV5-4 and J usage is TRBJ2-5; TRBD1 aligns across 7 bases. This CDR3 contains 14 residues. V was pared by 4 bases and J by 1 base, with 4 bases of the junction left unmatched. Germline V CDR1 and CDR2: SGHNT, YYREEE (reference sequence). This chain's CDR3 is CASSRGQPQETQYF. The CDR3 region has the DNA TGTGCCAGCAGCCGGGGACAGCCCCAAGAGACCCAGTACTTC. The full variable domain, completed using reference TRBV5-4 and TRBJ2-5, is ETGVTQSPTHLIKTRGQQVTLRCSSQSGHNTVSWYQQALGQGPQFIFQYYREEENGRGNFPPRFSGLQFPNYSSELNVNALELDDSALYLCASSRGQPQETQYFGPGTRLLVL.

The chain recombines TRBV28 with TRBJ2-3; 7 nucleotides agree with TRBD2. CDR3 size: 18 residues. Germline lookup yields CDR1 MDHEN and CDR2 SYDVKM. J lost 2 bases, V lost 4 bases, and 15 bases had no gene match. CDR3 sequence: CASSSPRERGELTDTQYF. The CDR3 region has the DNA TGTGCCAGCAGTTCTCCGAGGGAGCGGGGTGAACTCACAGATACGCAGTATTTT.

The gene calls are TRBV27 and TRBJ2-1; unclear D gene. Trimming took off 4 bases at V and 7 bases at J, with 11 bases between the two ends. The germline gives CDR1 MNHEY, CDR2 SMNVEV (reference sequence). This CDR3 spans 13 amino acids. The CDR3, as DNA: TGTGCCAGCAGTTATCAGTCCGGTAATGAGCAGTTCTTC. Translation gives CASSYQSGNEQFF.

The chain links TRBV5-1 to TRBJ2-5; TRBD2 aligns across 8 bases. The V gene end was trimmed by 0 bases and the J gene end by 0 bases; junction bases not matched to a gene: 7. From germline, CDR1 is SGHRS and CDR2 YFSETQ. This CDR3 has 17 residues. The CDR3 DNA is TGCGCCAGCAGCTTGGCGACAGCGGGAGCTGACCAAGAGACCCAGTACTTC. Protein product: CASSLATAGADQETQYF.

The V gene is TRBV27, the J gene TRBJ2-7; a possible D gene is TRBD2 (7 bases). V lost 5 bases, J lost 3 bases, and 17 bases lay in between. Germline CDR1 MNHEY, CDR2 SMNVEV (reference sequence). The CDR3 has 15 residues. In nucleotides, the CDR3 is TGTGCCAGCAGTCCCAGGGGCGGGGGCCTCTACGAGCAGTACTTC. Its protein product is CASSPRGGGLYEQYF.

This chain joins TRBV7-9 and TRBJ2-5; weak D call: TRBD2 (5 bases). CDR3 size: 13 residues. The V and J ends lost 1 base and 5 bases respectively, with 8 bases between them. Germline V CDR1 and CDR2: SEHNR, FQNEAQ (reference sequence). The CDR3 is CASSLGERETQYF. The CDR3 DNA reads TGTGCCAGCAGCTTAGGGGAGAGGGAGACCCAGTACTTC.

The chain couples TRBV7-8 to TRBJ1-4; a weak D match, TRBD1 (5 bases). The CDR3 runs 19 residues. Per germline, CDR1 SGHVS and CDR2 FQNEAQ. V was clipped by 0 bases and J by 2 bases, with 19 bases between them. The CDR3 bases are TGTGCCAGCAGCTTAGCGCCAGGGCCCTACCGAGGGACTAATGAAAAACTGTTTTTT. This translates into CASSLAPGPYRGTNEKLFF.

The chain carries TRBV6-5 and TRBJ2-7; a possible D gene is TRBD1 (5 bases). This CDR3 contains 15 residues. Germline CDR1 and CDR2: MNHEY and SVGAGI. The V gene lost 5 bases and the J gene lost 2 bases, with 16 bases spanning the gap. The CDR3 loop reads CASSPLGQDTYEQYF. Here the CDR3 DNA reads TGTGCCAGCAGTCCCCTTGGCCAGGACACCTACGAGCAGTACTTC.

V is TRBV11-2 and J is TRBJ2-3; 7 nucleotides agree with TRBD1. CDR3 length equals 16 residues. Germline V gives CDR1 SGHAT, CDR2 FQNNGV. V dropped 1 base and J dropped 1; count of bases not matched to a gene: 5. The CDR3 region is CASSLGPGTGTDTQYF. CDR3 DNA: TGTGCCAGCAGCTTAGGACCCGGGACAGGCACAGATACGCAGTATTTT.

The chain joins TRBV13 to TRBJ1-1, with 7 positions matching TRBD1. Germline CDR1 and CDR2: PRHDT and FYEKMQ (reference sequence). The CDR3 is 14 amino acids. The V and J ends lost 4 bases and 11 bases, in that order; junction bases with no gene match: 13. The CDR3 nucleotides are TGTGCCAGCAGCTCCACGACAGGGATCGGGCAGGCTTTCTTT. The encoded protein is CASSSTTGIGQAFF.

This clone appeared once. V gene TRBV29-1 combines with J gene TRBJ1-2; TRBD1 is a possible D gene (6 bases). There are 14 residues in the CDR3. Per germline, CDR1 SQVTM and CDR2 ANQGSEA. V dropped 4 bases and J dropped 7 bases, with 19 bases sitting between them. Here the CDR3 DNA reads TGCAGCGTTGTGTTTCCTGGGGGCGCTCTTGGCTACACCTTC. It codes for CSVVFPGGALGYTF.

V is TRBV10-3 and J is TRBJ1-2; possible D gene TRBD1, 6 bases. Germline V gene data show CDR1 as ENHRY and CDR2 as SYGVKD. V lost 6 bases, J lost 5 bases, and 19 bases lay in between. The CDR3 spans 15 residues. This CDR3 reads CAISPWDTSRYGYTF. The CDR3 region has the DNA TGTGCCATCAGCCCATGGGACACCAGTCGATATGGCTACACCTTC.

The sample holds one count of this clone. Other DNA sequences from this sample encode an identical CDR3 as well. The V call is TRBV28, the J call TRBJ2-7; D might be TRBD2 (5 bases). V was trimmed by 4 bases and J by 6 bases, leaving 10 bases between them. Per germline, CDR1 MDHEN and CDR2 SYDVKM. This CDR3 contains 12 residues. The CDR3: CASSSPRGEQYF. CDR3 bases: TGTGCCAGCAGTTCTCCTCGGGGCGAGCAGTACTTC.

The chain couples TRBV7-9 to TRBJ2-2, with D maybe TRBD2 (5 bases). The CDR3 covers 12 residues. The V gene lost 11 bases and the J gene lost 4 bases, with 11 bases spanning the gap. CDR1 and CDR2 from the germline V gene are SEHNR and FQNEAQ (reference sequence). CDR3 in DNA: TGTGCCCAGGAGGAGTTCACCGGGGAGCTGTTTTTT. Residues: CAQEEFTGELFF.

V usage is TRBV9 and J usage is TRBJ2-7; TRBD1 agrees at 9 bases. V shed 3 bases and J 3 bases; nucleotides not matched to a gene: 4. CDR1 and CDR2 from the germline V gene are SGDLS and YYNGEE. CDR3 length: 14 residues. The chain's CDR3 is CASSEGQGYYEQYF. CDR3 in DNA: TGTGCCAGCAGCGAGGGACAGGGTTACTACGAGCAGTACTTC.

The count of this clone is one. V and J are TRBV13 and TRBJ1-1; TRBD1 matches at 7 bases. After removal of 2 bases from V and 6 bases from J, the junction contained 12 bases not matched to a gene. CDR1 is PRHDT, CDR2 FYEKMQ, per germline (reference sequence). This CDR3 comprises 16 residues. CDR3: CASSLRDSRPGAEAFF. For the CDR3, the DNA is TGTGCCAGCAGCTTAAGGGACAGTCGCCCGGGCGCTGAAGCTTTCTTT.

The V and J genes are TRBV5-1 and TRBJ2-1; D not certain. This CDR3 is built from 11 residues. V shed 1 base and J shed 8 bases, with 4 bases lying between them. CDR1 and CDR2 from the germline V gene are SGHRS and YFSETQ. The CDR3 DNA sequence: TGCGCCAGCAGCTTGACCGATGAGCAGTTCTTC. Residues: CASSLTDEQFF.

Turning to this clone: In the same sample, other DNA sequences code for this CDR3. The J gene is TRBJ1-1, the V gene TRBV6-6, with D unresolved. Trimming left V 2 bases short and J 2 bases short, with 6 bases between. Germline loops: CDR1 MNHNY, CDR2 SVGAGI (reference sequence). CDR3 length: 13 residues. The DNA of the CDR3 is TGTGCCAGCAGTTACCTCATCAACACTGAAGCTTTCTTT. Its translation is CASSYLINTEAFF.

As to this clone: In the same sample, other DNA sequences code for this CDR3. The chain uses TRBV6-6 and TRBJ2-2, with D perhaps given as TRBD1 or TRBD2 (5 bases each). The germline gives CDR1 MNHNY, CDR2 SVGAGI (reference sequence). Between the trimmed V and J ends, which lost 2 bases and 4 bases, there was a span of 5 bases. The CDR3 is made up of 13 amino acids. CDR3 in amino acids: CASSYGGTGELFF. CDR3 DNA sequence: TGTGCCAGCAGTTACGGGGGCACCGGGGAGCTGTTTTTT.

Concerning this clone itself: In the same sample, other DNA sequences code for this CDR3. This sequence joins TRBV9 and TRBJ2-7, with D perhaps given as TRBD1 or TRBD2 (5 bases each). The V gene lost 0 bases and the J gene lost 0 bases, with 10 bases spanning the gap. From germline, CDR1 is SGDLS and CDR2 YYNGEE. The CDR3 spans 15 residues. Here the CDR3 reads CASSVDGGSSYEQYF. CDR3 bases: TGTGCCAGCAGCGTAGATGGGGGAAGCTCCTACGAGCAGTACTTC.

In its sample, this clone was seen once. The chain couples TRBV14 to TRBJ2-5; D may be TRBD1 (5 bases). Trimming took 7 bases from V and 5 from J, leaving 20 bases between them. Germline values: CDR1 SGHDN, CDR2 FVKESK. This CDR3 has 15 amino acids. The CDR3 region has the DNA TGTGCCAGCACGGTGACCTTCAGGGAACAGGAGACCCAGTACTTC. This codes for CASTVTFREQETQYF.

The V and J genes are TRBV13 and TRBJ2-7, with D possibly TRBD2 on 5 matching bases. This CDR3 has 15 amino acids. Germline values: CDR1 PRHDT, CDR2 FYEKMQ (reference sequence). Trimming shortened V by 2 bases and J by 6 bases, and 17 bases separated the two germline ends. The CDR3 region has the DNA TGTGCCAGCAGCTTAAGCTCCCCCACGCGGGCCGAGCAGTACTTC. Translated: CASSLSSPTRAEQYF.